A selection of T cell receptor beta chains follows, all from one sample in a study of blood T cell repertoires in COVID-19. Only in-frame clones appear in the TCRdb table, and some are missing; sequencing was by immunoSEQ multiplex PCR. The sample shows tens of thousands of clones, around 86% of them seen only once. Sequenced sample: peripheral blood. The receptor source for this set is a human donor in a cohort sampled during active COVID-19. Both conserved end residues are part of each CDR3. The D gene is left open where the match is weak. Part of the rows lack a size; the others show once, few, many or a class for expanded clones.

cdr3_aa cdr3_nt d_call j_call cdr3_length clone_size v_call
CASSFNSGGGADTQYF TGTGCCAGCAGCTTCAATAGCGGGGGCGGGGCAGATACGCAGTATTTT TRBD2 TRBJ2-3 16 once TRBV7-2
CASSYSRATNYGYTF TGTGCCAGCAGTTACTCCAGGGCCACTAACTATGGCTACACCTTC . TRBJ1-2 15 . TRBV6-5
CASSMAGGNQPQHF TGTGCCAGTAGTATGGCAGGTGGCAATCAGCCCCAGCATTTT . TRBJ1-5 14 . TRBV19
CASPRDREDQPQHF TGCGCCAGCCCCCGGGACAGGGAGGATCAGCCCCAGCATTTT TRBD1 TRBJ1-5 14 once TRBV5-1
CSASSSGGWNEQFF TGCAGTGCTAGTTCGAGCGGAGGCTGGAATGAGCAGTTCTTC . TRBJ2-1 14 . TRBV20-1
CASRYSGTEAFF TGTGCCAGCAGGTATTCCGGCACTGAAGCTTTCTTT . TRBJ1-1 12 . TRBV6-5
CASSERKEVGGYTF TGTGCCAGCAGCGAACGCAAGGAGGTGGGGGGCTACACCTTC . TRBJ1-2 14 once TRBV21-1
CASSGGQDVWVYEQYF TGTGCCAGCAGCGGGGGACAGGACGTTTGGGTTTACGAGCAGTACTTC TRBD1 TRBJ2-7 16 . TRBV5-4
CASSRTSGGAGGELFF TGTGCCAGCAGCCGGACTAGCGGGGGGGCCGGCGGGGAGCTGTTTTTT TRBD2 TRBJ2-2 16 once TRBV7-3
CASSFSGTPLDGALHF TGTGCCAGCAGCTTCTCCGGGACTCCCCTGGACGGGGCCCTCCACTTT . TRBJ1-6 16 . TRBV5-6
CASSQGDSKAEQFF TGTGCCAGCAGCCAAGGGGATAGCAAGGCTGAGCAGTTCTTC . TRBJ2-1 14 few TRBV7-2
CASRLAGESYEQYF TGTGCCAGCCGACTAGCGGGGGAGTCCTACGAGCAGTACTTC TRBD2 TRBJ2-7 14 . TRBV6-5
CASSPPGGANVLTF TGTGCCAGCAGTCCCCCCGGGGGAGCCAACGTCCTGACTTTC . TRBJ2-6 14 . TRBV28
CASSARQGATNEKLFF TGTGCCAGCAGCGCGCGACAGGGGGCAACTAATGAAAAACTGTTTTTT TRBD1 TRBJ1-4 16 . TRBV7-2
CASSLRDTYSPLHF TGTGCCAGCAGCTTAAGGGACACCTATTCACCCCTCCACTTT . TRBJ1-6 14 once TRBV7-9
CASSSLAGVVNEQFF TGTGCCAGCAGCTCCTTAGCGGGGGTGGTCAATGAGCAGTTCTTC TRBD2 TRBJ2-1 15 . TRBV11-2
CASSQASSPDTQYF TGTGCCAGCAGCCAAGCTTCCTCCCCAGATACGCAGTATTTT . TRBJ2-3 14 . TRBV4-2
CASSPDSYNQPQHF TGTGCCAGTAGTCCGGACAGCTACAATCAGCCCCAGCATTTT . TRBJ1-5 14 . TRBV19
CASSWGGGHPSETQYF TGTGCCAGCAGCTGGGGAGGGGGACACCCATCAGAGACCCAGTACTTC . TRBJ2-5 16 . TRBV9
CASSSGVFYEQYF TGTGCCAGCAGTAGCGGGGTCTTCTACGAGCAGTACTTC TRBD2 TRBJ2-7 13 . TRBV27
CASSLASGGTDTQYF TGTGCCAGCAGCTTAGCGTCCGGAGGCACAGATACGCAGTATTTT . TRBJ2-3 15 . TRBV7-6
CASSYGGGAGETQYF TGCGCCAGCAGCTATGGAGGGGGCGCCGGGGAGACCCAGTACTTC . TRBJ2-5 15 . TRBV5-1
CASSGGRAGEQYF TGTGCCAGCAGTGGTGGGAGGGCCGGGGAGCAGTACTTC TRBD2 TRBJ2-7 13 few TRBV3-1/TRBV3-2
CASSPLRRAYEQYF TGCGCCAGCAGTCCCCTCCGGAGGGCCTACGAGCAGTACTTC . TRBJ2-7 14 . TRBV23-1
CASSRETRRYNEQFF TGTGCCAGCAGCCGAGAGACTCGCCGCTACAATGAGCAGTTCTTC . TRBJ2-1 15 . TRBV28
CASSLGGGVVSGELFF TGCGCCAGCAGCTTGGGCGGCGGGGTTGTTTCCGGGGAGCTGTTTTTT . TRBJ2-2 16 . TRBV5-1
CASSSDRGGMNTEAFF TGCGCCAGCAGCTCCGATAGGGGTGGCATGAACACTGAAGCTTTCTTT . TRBJ1-1 16 . TRBV4-1
CSVEDNGRGAYNEQFF TGCAGCGTTGAAGATAACGGCAGGGGGGCCTACAATGAGCAGTTCTTC . TRBJ2-1 16 . TRBV29-1
CASSPTGFFGETQYF TGTGCCAGTAGCCCGACAGGGTTCTTCGGGGAGACCCAGTACTTC TRBD1 TRBJ2-5 15 . TRBV19
CASSTTGSSYNSPLHF TGTGCCAGCAGTACTACAGGGAGCTCCTATAATTCACCCCTCCACTTT . TRBJ1-6 16 many TRBV27
CASSDPGLRGSTEAFF TGCGCCAGCAGTGACCCGGGGTTGAGGGGGAGCACTGAAGCTTTCTTT . TRBJ1-1 16 . TRBV10-2
CSVAVESRFQETQYF TGCAGCGTTGCCGTGGAGAGCCGGTTCCAAGAGACCCAGTACTTC . TRBJ2-5 15 few TRBV29-1
CASTPRLAGSDTQYF TGCGCCAGCACCCCTCGACTAGCGGGATCAGATACGCAGTATTTT TRBD2 TRBJ2-3 15 . TRBV5-1
CASSIHSFEGGVRYGYTF TGTGCCAGTAGTATACATTCCTTTGAGGGCGGCGTAAGGTATGGCTACACCTTC . TRBJ1-2 18 . TRBV19
CASSQDRGQAIINTGELFF TGTGCCAGCAGCCAAGATCGGGGACAGGCGATTATTAACACCGGGGAGCTGTTTTTT TRBD1 TRBJ2-2 19 . TRBV14
CASPLHQPQHF TGTGCCAGCCCCCTCCATCAGCCCCAGCATTTT . TRBJ1-5 11 . TRBV21-1
CAWSPGSETQYF TGTGCCTGGAGCCCAGGGTCGGAGACCCAGTACTTC . TRBJ2-5 12 . TRBV30
CASSPGLAGAGADTQYF TGCGCCAGCAGCCCGGGACTAGCGGGAGCCGGGGCAGATACGCAGTATTTT TRBD2 TRBJ2-3 17 few TRBV5-1
CASSQDLSGPMNTEAFF TGCGCCAGCAGCCAAGATCTATCGGGTCCCATGAACACTGAAGCTTTCTTT . TRBJ1-1 17 . TRBV4-1
CASGLSAGANTGELFF TGTGCTAGTGGTTTGTCTGCGGGGGCGAACACCGGGGAGCTGTTTTTT TRBD2 TRBJ2-2 16 . TRBV12-5
CASSSGQDDYGYTF TGTGCCAGCAGCTCTGGACAGGACGACTATGGCTACACCTTC TRBD1 TRBJ1-2 14 . TRBV7-9
CASSDGTGGYGYTF TGTGCCAGCAGTGACGGGACAGGGGGCTATGGCTACACCTTC TRBD1 TRBJ1-2 14 . TRBV6-4
CASTPGLAVYEQYF TGTGCCAGCACCCCGGGACTAGCGGTCTACGAGCAGTACTTC TRBD2 TRBJ2-7 14 . TRBV2
CASSSQGTEKLFF TGTGCCAGCAGTTCACAGGGGACAGAAAAACTGTTTTTT TRBD1 TRBJ1-4 13 . TRBV28
CASSPFEGEGYTF TGTGCCAGCTCCCCTTTTGAAGGGGAAGGCTACACCTTC . TRBJ1-2 13 . TRBV18
CASSIRGSNEKLFF TGTGCCAGTAGTATTCGGGGAAGTAATGAAAAACTGTTTTTT . TRBJ1-4 14 . TRBV19
CAISVAGQGDSPLHF TGTGCCATCAGTGTGGCGGGGCAGGGCGACTCACCCCTCCACTTT . TRBJ1-6 15 . TRBV10-3
CASSPGLAYNEQFF TGTGCCAGCAGCCCCGGACTAGCATACAATGAGCAGTTCTTC TRBD2 TRBJ2-1 14 . TRBV7-3
CSVRGSQGAQYF TGCAGCGTTCGGGGCTCACAGGGGGCCCAGTACTTC TRBD1 TRBJ2-5 12 . TRBV29-1
CASSLWTSGSGQETQYF TGTGCCAGCAGTTTATGGACTAGCGGGAGTGGCCAAGAGACCCAGTACTTC TRBD2 TRBJ2-5 17 . TRBV28
CASSLNGGGELFF TGTGCCAGCAGTTTAAACGGTGGCGGGGAGCTGTTTTTT . TRBJ2-2 13 . TRBV28
CASSQDEGLNYGYTF TGTGCCAGCAGCCAAGATGAGGGTTTGAACTATGGCTACACCTTC . TRBJ1-2 15 . TRBV4-2
CASSVGSGSTHEQYF TGTGCCAGTAGTGTGGGGAGCGGGAGCACCCACGAGCAGTACTTC TRBD2 TRBJ2-7 15 . TRBV19
CASSLWGEGNEQFF TGTGCCAGCAGTTTATGGGGGGAGGGCAATGAGCAGTTCTTC TRBD2 TRBJ2-1 14 . TRBV27
CASSESRYGYTF TGTGCCAGCAGTGAGAGCCGCTATGGCTACACCTTC . TRBJ1-2 12 . TRBV2
CASSLDGRGSNQPQHF TGTGCCAGCAGCTTAGATGGCAGGGGGAGCAATCAGCCCCAGCATTTT TRBD1 TRBJ1-5 16 . TRBV11-2